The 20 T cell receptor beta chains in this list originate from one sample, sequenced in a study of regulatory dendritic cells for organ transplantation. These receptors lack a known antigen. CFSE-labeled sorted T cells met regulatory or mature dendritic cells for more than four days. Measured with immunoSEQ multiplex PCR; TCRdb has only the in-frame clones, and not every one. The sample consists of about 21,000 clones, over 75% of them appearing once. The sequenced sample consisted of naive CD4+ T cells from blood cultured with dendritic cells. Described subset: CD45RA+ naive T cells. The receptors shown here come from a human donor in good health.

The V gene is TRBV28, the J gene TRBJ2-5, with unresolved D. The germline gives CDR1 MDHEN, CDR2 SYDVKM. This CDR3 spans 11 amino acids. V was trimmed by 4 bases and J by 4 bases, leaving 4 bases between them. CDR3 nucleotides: TGTGCCAGCAGTTATCTAGAGACCCAGTACTTC. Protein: CASSYLETQYF.

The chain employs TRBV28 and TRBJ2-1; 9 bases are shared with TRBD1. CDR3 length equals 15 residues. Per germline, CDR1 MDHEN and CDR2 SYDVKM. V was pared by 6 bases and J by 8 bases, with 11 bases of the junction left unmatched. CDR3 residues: CASSRKSRDRDEQFF. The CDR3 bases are TGTGCCAGCAGCCGTAAATCCCGGGACAGGGATGAGCAGTTCTTC. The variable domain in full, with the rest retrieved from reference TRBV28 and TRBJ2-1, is DVKVTQSSRYLVKRTGEKVFLECVQDMDHENMFWYRQDPGLGLRLIYFSYDVKMKEKGDIPEGYSVSREKKERFSLILESASTNQTSMYLCASSRKSRDRDEQFFGPGTRLTVL.

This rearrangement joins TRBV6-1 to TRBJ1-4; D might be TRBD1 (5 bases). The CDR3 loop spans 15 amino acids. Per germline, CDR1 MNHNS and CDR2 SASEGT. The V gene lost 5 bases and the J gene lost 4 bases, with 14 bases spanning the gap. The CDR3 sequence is CASSPPGPYNEKLFF. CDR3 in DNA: TGTGCCAGCAGTCCCCCGGGACCGTATAATGAAAAACTGTTTTTT.

In DNA form, the CDR3 reads TGTGCCAGCAGCTTTCAAGGATTCCAAGAGACCCAGTACTTC. Its protein product is CASSFQGFQETQYF. V usage is TRBV5-8 and J usage is TRBJ2-5; no clear D. The germline V and J ends were trimmed by 2 bases and 1 base, with 9 bases remaining between them. Per the germline V gene, CDR1 is SGHTS and CDR2 is YDEGEE. The CDR3 covers 14 residues.

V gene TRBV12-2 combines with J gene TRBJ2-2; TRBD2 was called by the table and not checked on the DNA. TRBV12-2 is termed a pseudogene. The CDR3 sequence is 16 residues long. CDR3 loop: CASRTQRGLQHRGAVF. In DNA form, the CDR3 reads TGTGCAAGTCGCACGCAGCGGGGGTTACAACACCGGGGAGCTGTTTTT.

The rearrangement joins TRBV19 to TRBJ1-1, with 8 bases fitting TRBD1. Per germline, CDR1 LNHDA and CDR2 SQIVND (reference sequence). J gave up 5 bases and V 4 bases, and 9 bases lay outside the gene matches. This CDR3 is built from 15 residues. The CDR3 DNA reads TGTGCCAGTAGTAACAGCAGGGGGCGAAGGACTGAAGCTTTCTTT. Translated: CASSNSRGRRTEAFF.

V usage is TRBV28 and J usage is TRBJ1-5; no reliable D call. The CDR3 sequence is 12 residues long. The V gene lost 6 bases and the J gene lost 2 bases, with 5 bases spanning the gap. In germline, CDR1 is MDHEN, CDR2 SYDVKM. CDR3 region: CASSWGNQPQHF. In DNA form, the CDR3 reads TGTGCCAGCAGCTGGGGCAATCAGCCCCAGCATTTT. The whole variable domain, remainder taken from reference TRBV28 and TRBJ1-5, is DVKVTQSSRYLVKRTGEKVFLECVQDMDHENMFWYRQDPGLGLRLIYFSYDVKMKEKGDIPEGYSVSREKKERFSLILESASTNQTSMYLCASSWGNQPQHFGDGTRLSIL.

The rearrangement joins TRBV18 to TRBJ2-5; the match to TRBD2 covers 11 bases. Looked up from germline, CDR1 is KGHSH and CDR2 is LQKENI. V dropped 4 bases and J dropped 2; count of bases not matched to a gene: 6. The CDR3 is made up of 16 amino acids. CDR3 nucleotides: TGTGCCAGCTCACGTCTGCCTAGCGGGGGGCAAGAGACCCAGTACTTC. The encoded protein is CASSRLPSGGQETQYF. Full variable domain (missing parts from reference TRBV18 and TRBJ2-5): NAGVMQNPRHLVRRRGQEARLRCSPMKGHSHVYWYRQLPEEGLKFMVYLQKENIIDESGMPKERFSAEFPKEGPSILRIQQVVRGDSAAYFCASSRLPSGGQETQYFGPGTRLLVL.

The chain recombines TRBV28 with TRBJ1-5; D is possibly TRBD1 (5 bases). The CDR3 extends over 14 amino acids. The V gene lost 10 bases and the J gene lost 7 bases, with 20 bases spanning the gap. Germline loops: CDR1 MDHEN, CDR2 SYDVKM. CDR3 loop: CAIGNGTPGQPQHF. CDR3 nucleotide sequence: TGTGCCATCGGAAACGGGACGCCGGGGCAGCCCCAGCATTTT.

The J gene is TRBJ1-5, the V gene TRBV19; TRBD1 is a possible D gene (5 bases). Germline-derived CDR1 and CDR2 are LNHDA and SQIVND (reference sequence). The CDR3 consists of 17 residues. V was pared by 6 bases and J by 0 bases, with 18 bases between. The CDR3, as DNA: TGTGCCAGTAGGCTGGCGGGCAGGGAATATAGCAATCAGCCCCAGCATTTT. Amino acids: CASRLAGREYSNQPQHF.

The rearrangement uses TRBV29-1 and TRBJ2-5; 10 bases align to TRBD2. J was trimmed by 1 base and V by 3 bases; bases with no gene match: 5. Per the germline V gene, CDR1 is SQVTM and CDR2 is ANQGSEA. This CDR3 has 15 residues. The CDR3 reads CSVDASGRAQETQYF. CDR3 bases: TGCAGCGTTGATGCGAGCGGGAGGGCCCAAGAGACCCAGTACTTC. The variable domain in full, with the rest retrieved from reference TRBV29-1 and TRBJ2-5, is SAVISQKPSRDICQRGTSLTIQCQVDSQVTMMFWYRQQPGQSLTLIATANQGSEATYESGFVIDKFPISRPNLTFSTLTVSNMSPEDSSIYLCSVDASGRAQETQYFGPGTRLLVL.

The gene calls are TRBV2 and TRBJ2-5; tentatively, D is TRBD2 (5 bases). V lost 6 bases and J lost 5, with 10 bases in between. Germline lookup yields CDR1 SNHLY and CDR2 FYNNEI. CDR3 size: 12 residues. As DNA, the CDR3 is TGTGCCAGCAGGACTACAGTGGAGACCCAGTACTTC. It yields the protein CASRTTVETQYF.

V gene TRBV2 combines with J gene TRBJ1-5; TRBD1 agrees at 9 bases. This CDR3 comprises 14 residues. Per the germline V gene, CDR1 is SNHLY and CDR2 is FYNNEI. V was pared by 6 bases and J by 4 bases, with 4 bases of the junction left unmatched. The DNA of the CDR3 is TGTGCCAGCAGCGGACAGGGGAGGAATCAGCCCCAGCATTTT. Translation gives CASSGQGRNQPQHF.

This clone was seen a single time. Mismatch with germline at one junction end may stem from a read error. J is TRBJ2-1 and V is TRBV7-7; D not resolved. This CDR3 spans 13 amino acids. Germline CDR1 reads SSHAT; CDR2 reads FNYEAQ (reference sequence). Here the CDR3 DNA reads TGTGCTAGCAGCTTATCCGTTAACAATGAGCAGTTCTTC. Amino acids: CASSLSVNNEQFF.

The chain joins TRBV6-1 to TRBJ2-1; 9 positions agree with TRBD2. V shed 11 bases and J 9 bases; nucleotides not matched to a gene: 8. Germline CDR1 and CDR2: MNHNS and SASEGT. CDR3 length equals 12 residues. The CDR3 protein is CARGGATGEQFF. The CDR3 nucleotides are TGTGCCCGCGGGGGGGCCACCGGTGAGCAGTTCTTC.

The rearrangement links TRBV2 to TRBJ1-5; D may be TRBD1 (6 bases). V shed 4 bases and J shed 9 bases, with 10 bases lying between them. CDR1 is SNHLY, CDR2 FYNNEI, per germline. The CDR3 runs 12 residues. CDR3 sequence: CASSGTGRPQHF. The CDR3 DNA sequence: TGTGCCAGCAGTGGTACAGGGAGGCCCCAGCATTTT.

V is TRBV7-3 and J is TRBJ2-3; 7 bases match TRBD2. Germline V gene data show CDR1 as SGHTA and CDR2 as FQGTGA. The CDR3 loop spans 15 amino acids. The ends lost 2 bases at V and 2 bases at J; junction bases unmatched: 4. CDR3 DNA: TGTGCCAGCAGCTTATTGGGGGGGTTCACAGATACGCAGTATTTT. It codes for CASSLLGGFTDTQYF.

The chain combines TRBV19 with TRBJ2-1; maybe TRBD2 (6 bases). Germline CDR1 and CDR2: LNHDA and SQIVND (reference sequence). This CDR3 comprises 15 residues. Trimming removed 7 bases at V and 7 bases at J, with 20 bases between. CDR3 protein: CASTFSGGVPNEQFF. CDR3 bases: TGTGCCAGTACCTTTTCCGGGGGTGTACCTAATGAGCAGTTCTTC.

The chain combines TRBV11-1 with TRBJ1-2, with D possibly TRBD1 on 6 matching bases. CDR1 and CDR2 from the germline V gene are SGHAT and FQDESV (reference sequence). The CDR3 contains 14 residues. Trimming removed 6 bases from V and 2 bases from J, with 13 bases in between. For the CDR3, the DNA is TGTGCCAGCAGACAAGATAGGGGGAACTATGGCTACACCTTC. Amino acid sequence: CASRQDRGNYGYTF.

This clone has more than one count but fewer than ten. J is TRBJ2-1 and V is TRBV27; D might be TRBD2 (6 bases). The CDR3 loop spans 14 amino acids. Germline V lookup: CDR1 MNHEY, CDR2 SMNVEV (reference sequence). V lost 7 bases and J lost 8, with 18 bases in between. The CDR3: CASTWGVTGDEQFF. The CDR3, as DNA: TGTGCCAGCACCTGGGGGGTAACGGGGGATGAGCAGTTCTTC.